This TCR beta chain was captured by sequencing in a study of T cell changes during pregnancy in multiple sclerosis. Assay used: immunoSEQ multiplex PCR; TCRdb lists only in-frame clones, some missing. The sample records some 81,000 clones, around 93% being singletons. Deletions cut 1 base from V and 4 bases from J, with 16 bases between. This CDR3 has 16 residues. Germline V gene lookup returns CDR1 MNHEY and CDR2 SVGAGI. This receptor was taken from a female donor in good health, enrolled as a control in a pregnancy study. The chain links TRBV6-5 to TRBJ1-2; weak D call: TRBD1 (6 bases). Here the sequenced sample was peripheral blood, taken after pregnancy. The CDR3 here is CASSYLGGIGSYGYTF. The CDR3 nucleotides are TGTGCCAGCAGTTACTTAGGGGGAATAGGGTCCTATGGCTACACCTTC.